The 23 T cell receptor beta chains below were found in one sample sequenced in a study of post-analysis software for immune sequencing data. Points from the study as a whole: The study found TRBV5-6, TRBV5-1 and TRBV20-1 among a few TRBV segments more frequent in patients than controls.

Their antigen targets remain unknown. Each TCR beta cDNA library carried unique molecular identifiers. Each CDR3 protein gets one entry after TCRdb re-called the PCR reads with MiXCR. The sample shows some 890,000 distinct CDR3 sequences, approximately 57% of them seen only once. The specimen sequenced was blood. Receptor source: a girl aged 10-17 years with multiple sclerosis.

The rearrangement joins TRBV29-1 to TRBJ2-4; the match to TRBD1 covers 11 bases. The DNA end is a closer match to TRBJ2-7, so the J assignment may be wrong. Germline V CDR1 and CDR2: SQVTM, ANQGSEA. This CDR3 has 13 residues. This chain's CDR3 is CSAWTGGPYEQYF. Written as DNA, the CDR3 is TGCAGCGCCTGGACAGGGGGCCCCTACGAGCAGTACTTC.

The chain couples TRBV4-1 to TRBJ1-6; weak D call: TRBD1 (5 bases). This CDR3 has 16 residues. Trimming left V 4 bases short and J 9 bases short, with 19 bases between. CDR1 is MGHRA and CDR2 is YSYEKL in the germline V gene. This CDR3 is CASSRSGVVIASPLHF. The CDR3 DNA sequence: TGCGCCAGCAGCCGGTCGGGGGTGGTAATTGCTTCACCCCTCCACTTT.

As DNA, the CDR3 is TGTGCCAGCAGCCAGCATGGCTACACCTTC. Its protein product is CASSQHGYTF. The V and J genes are TRBV12-3 or TRBV12-4 and TRBJ1-2, with D unresolved. The germline V and J ends were trimmed by 6 bases and 6 bases, with 5 bases remaining between them. The CDR3 consists of 10 residues.

The chain links TRBV9 to TRBJ2-5; D may be TRBD2 (6 bases). The CDR3 is 17 residues long. The ends were cut back, 0 bases at V and 11 bases at J, with 26 bases in the middle. Germline V gene lookup returns CDR1 SGDLS and CDR2 YYNGEE. The CDR3 DNA sequence: TGTGCCAGCAGCGTAGATAGCGGAGGCCCCCTCAGGGATGAGCAGTACTTC. This translates into CASSVDSGGPLRDEQYF.

This rearrangement joins TRBV6-4 to TRBJ1-4, with no clear D. The V and J ends lost 2 bases and 10 bases respectively, with 11 bases between them. CDR3 length: 13 amino acids. Germline loops: CDR1 MRHNA, CDR2 SNTAGT. This chain's CDR3 is CASSDGRAGKLFF. The CDR3 region has the DNA TGTGCCAGCAGTGACGGGAGGGCAGGAAAACTGTTTTTT.

This clonotype has only one observation. V gene TRBV10-3 combines with J gene TRBJ2-7; TRBD1 matches 8 bases. CDR1 ENHRY and CDR2 SYGVKD come from the germline V gene. After removal of 2 bases from V and 0 bases from J, the junction contained 0 bases not matched to a gene. This CDR3 region has 14 residues. The DNA for the CDR3 is TGTGCCATCAGTGAGGACAGGGGCTCCTACGAGCAGTACTTC. It encodes CAISEDRGSYEQYF.

The chain links TRBV5-1 to TRBJ2-1; TRBD2 is a possible D gene (6 bases). In germline, CDR1 is SGHRS, CDR2 YFSETQ. The V gene lost 4 bases and the J gene lost 3 bases, with 14 bases spanning the gap. The CDR3 covers 15 residues. CDR3 DNA sequence: TGCGCCAGCAGCAGCGGGCGGATGGGCTACAATGAGCAGTTCTTC. It specifies CASSSGRMGYNEQFF.

The gene calls are TRBV10-3 and TRBJ1-2; TRBD1 matches at 11 bases. Germline V gives CDR1 ENHRY, CDR2 SYGVKD. V dropped 5 bases and J dropped 8; count of bases not matched to a gene: 7. The CDR3 has 14 residues. CDR3 sequence (DNA): TGTGCCATCAGTTCGGACAGGGGGCAAGAGGGCTACACCTTC. Its protein is CAISSDRGQEGYTF.

This chain links TRBV11-2 with TRBJ2-7; D ambiguous. The germline CDR1 and CDR2 sequences are SGHAT and FQNNGV. The CDR3 has 15 residues. Trimming shortened V by 3 bases and J by 1 base, and 13 bases separated the two germline ends. DNA for the CDR3: TGTGCCAGCAGCTTCGAATGGGGTGCTTCCTACGAGCAGTACTTC. The encoded protein is CASSFEWGASYEQYF.

The CDR3 loop is CAIIAGTSYGYTF. The CDR3 nucleotides are TGTGCGATAATCGCCGGGACCTCCTATGGCTACACCTTC. The chain joins TRBV7-9 to TRBJ1-2; the D gene is possibly TRBD1 (5 bases). This CDR3 contains 13 residues. Germline V CDR1 and CDR2: SEHNR, FQNEAQ (reference sequence).

V gene TRBV29-1 combines with J gene TRBJ1-1; D remains unclear. Germline V gene lookup returns CDR1 SQVTM and CDR2 ANQGSEA. V was pared by 6 bases and J by 2 bases, with 13 bases between. This CDR3 spans 13 amino acids. CDR3 nucleotide sequence: TGCAGCGTCCTGACGGGCACTAACACTGAAGCTTTCTTT. Translating it yields CSVLTGTNTEAFF.

This chain's CDR3 is CASSDIHSGRRETQYF. In nucleotides, the CDR3 is TGTGCCAGCAGTGATATTCATAGCGGGAGGCGGGAGACCCAGTACTTC. V usage is TRBV6-1 and J usage is TRBJ2-7; 10 bases align to TRBD2. Matching the DNA end better, TRBJ2-5 makes the J call doubtful. Germline lookup yields CDR1 MNHNS and CDR2 SASEGT. The CDR3 covers 16 residues.

A few counts support this clonotype. This sequence joins TRBV20-1 and TRBJ2-7; D tentatively fits TRBD1 or TRBD2 (5 bases each). Germline values: CDR1 DFQATT, CDR2 SNEGSKA (reference sequence). The CDR3 is made up of 14 amino acids. Between the trimmed V and J ends, which lost 8 bases and 0 bases, there was a span of 17 bases. The CDR3 nucleotides read TGCAGTACAGTCCGCCGGGACCTCTCCTACGAGCAGTACTTC. Its protein product is CSTVRRDLSYEQYF.

This chain connects TRBV7-3 to TRBJ2-3; D uncertain. Germline CDR1 reads SGHTA; CDR2 reads FQGTGA. This CDR3 contains 14 residues. Trimming took 4 bases from V and 4 from J, leaving 12 bases between them. The CDR3 spells CASSSISQADTQYF. CDR3 DNA: TGTGCCAGCAGCTCAATTTCGCAGGCAGATACGCAGTATTTT.

This clonotype turned up a few times. The J gene is TRBJ2-1, the V gene TRBV29-1, with 7 bases aligning to TRBD2. The CDR3 is 13 residues long. V lost 5 bases, J lost 7 bases, and 8 bases stayed unmatched. Germline V gene sequence: CDR1 SQVTM, CDR2 ANQGSEA. The CDR3 DNA is TGCAGCGTTATAATCGGGACTACTAATGAGCAGTTCTTC. Encoded protein: CSVIIGTTNEQFF.

The J gene is TRBJ2-7, the V gene TRBV19; 11 bases are shared with TRBD2. The junction had 1 base not matched to a gene; V was cut back by 3 bases and J by 3 bases. Germline values: CDR1 LNHDA, CDR2 SQIVND (reference sequence). The CDR3 totals 14 residues. Here the CDR3 reads CASSIGLAGYEQYF. Written as DNA, the CDR3 is TGTGCCAGTAGTATTGGACTAGCGGGCTACGAGCAGTACTTC.

As DNA, the CDR3 is TGCAGTGCAGGGCAGGGGGCTGAGAACTATGGCTACACCTTC. Protein sequence: CSAGQGAENYGYTF. The rearrangement joins TRBV20-1 to TRBJ1-2, with 8 bases identical to TRBD1. Looked up from germline, CDR1 is DFQATT and CDR2 is SNEGSKA (reference sequence). CDR3 length equals 14 residues. The ends lost 6 bases at V and 2 bases at J; junction bases unmatched: 8.

V usage is TRBV6-6 and J usage is TRBJ2-7; 8 nucleotides line up with TRBD2. Looked up from germline, CDR1 is MNHNY and CDR2 is SVGAGI (reference sequence). The CDR3 contains 15 residues. The V gene end was trimmed by 5 bases and the J gene end by 7 bases; junction bases not matched to a gene: 13. CDR3 sequence (DNA): TGTGCCAGCAGTCCCGCCCTAGCGGGCACAGGAGAGCAGTACTTC. It yields the protein CASSPALAGTGEQYF.

This chain connects TRBV6-5 to TRBJ1-1; tentative D call: TRBD1 (5 bases). V lost 5 bases and J 6 bases, leaving 16 bases between the germline ends. Germline V CDR1 and CDR2: MNHEY, SVGAGI. The CDR3 is 14 residues long. The CDR3 loop reads CASSRQSLRSEAFF. CDR3 nucleotide sequence: TGTGCCAGCAGTCGACAGTCCTTGAGGTCTGAAGCTTTCTTT.

In regard to this clonotype: A junction end diverges from the germline sequence, so it may reflect a read error. V is TRBV7-3 and J is TRBJ2-5; D may be TRBD2 (6 bases). Judging by the DNA end, TRBJ2-7 fits better; the J call may be wrong. CDR1 is SGHTA and CDR2 is FQGTGA in the germline V gene. The CDR3 covers 15 residues. The CDR3 loop reads CASSFLTGVSDEQYF. Here the CDR3 DNA reads TGTGCCAGCAGCTTCCTTACGGGAGTCTCCGACGAGCAGTACTTC.

This clonotype was picked up a small number of times. The J gene is TRBJ1-5, the V gene TRBV20-1, with D maybe TRBD1 (5 bases). Germline lookup yields CDR1 DFQATT and CDR2 SNEGSKA (reference sequence). The V end lost 3 bases, the J end lost 2 bases, and 11 bases lay between the germline ends. The length of the CDR3 is 14 residues. The DNA for the CDR3 is TGCAGTGCTAGTAGCAGGGTTGGCAATCAGCCCCAGCATTTT. Translated: CSASSRVGNQPQHF.

The genes are TRBV4-1 and TRBJ2-6; D remains unclear. The V end was cut by 4 bases, the J end by 0 bases, with 16 bases between. CDR1 and CDR2 (germline): MGHRA, YSYEKL. The CDR3 sequence is 18 residues long. The CDR3 DNA reads as TGCGCCAGCAGCCCGTCGCAGACTGGATCCTCTGGGGCCAACGTCCTGACTTTC. It specifies CASSPSQTGSSGANVLTF.

The chain carries TRBV20-1 and TRBJ2-5; perhaps TRBD1 as D (6 bases). Germline loops: CDR1 DFQATT, CDR2 SNEGSKA (reference sequence). V was cut by 5 bases and J by 5 bases, with 18 bases left in between. There are 14 residues in the CDR3. The CDR3 DNA follows: TGCAGTGCTGACCCCCCAGGGGTAGGGGAGACCCAGTACTTC. Its protein is CSADPPGVGETQYF.